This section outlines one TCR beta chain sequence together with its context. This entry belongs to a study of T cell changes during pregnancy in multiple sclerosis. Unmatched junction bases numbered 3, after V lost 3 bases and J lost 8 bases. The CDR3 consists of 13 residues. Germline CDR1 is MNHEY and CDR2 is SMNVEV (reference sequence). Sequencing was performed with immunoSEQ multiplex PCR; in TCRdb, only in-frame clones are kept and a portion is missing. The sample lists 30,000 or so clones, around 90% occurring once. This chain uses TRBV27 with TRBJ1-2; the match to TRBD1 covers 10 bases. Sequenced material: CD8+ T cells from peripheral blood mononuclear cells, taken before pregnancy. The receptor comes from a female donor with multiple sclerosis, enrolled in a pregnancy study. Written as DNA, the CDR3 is TGTGCCAGCAGTTTGGGACAGGGGTTCGGCTACACCTTC. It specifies CASSLGQGFGYTF.